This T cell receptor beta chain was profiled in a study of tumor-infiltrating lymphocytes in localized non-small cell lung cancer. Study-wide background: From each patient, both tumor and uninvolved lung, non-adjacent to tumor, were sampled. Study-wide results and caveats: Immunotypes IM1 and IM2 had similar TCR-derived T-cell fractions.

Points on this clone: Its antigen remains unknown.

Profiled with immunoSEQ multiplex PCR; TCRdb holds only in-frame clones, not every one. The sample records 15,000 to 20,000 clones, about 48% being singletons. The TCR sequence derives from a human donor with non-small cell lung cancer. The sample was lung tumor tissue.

The CDR3 loop reads CASRSWTGGHPSYEQYF. The CDR3 DNA reads as TGTGCCAGCAGATCATGGACAGGGGGCCACCCCAGTTACGAGCAGTACTTC. J is TRBJ2-7 and V is TRBV28; 11 bases map to TRBD1. J lost 4 bases, V lost 6 bases, and 14 bases had no gene match. Germline loops: CDR1 MDHEN, CDR2 SYDVKM. This CDR3 has 17 residues.